The 12 T cell receptor beta chains in this list originate from one sample, sequenced in a study of T cell responses to AZD1222 COVID-19 vaccine. Here immunoSEQ multiplex PCR was the method, and the copy in TCRdb shows in-frame clones only, minus some. Of under 30,000 clones listed, over 80% are singletons. The starting material was peripheral blood, obtained 28 days after the second AZD1222 dose. The receptors stem from an adult who received the AZD1222 COVID-19 vaccine.

The V and J genes are TRBV6-1 and TRBJ2-1, with 9 nucleotides matching TRBD1. Trimming at V came to 3 bases and at J to 14 bases, leaving 2 bases not matched to a gene. Germline lookup yields CDR1 MNHNS and CDR2 SASEGT. The CDR3 extends over 11 amino acids. In DNA, the CDR3 is TGTGCCAGCAGTGATGGGACAGGGAAGTTCTTC. Residues: CASSDGTGKFF.

J is TRBJ2-1 and V is TRBV4-1, with 12 nucleotides matching TRBD2. V trimming: 4 bases; J trimming: 1 base; junction bases outside the gene matches: 2. This CDR3 spans 16 amino acids. CDR1 and CDR2 from the germline V gene are MGHRA and YSYEKL. The CDR3 spells CASSRTSGASYNEQFF. The CDR3 DNA is TGCGCCAGCAGCCGGACTAGCGGGGCGTCCTACAATGAGCAGTTCTTC.

The DNA for the CDR3 is TGTGCCAGCAGTTTACGGTCAGTTAACACTGAAGCTTTCTTT. Protein product: CASSLRSVNTEAFF. This rearrangement joins TRBV28 to TRBJ1-1; no reliable D call. Germline V gene lookup returns CDR1 MDHEN and CDR2 SYDVKM. With 2 bases removed from V and 2 bases from J, the gap between germline ends came to 9 bases. CDR3 length equals 14 residues.

The rearrangement joins TRBV4-2 to TRBJ1-6; D is unclear. This CDR3 has 15 residues. Looked up from germline, CDR1 is LGHNA and CDR2 is YNFKEQ. The V end was cut by 1 base, the J end by 7 bases, with 11 bases between. Here the CDR3 DNA reads TGTGCCAGCAGCCAAGGGGGTGAATACAATTCACCCCTCCACTTT. Translated: CASSQGGEYNSPLHF.

The V call is TRBV7-3, the J call TRBJ2-2, with D possibly matching TRBD1 (5 bases). The ends were cut back, 5 bases at V and 5 bases at J, with 18 bases in the middle. CDR3 length equals 16 residues. The germline V gene has CDR1 SGHTA and CDR2 FQGTGA. The CDR3 loop reads CASSPQGSTVTGELFF. The CDR3 DNA reads as TGTGCCAGCAGCCCCCAGGGTTCCACCGTAACCGGGGAGCTGTTTTTT.

The gene calls are TRBV19 and TRBJ2-5, with D hard to call. Germline V gene data show CDR1 as LNHDA and CDR2 as SQIVND (reference sequence). V was cut by 6 bases and J by 1 base, with 9 bases left in between. The CDR3 spans 13 residues. DNA for the CDR3: TGTGCCAGTAGCCCTCAATCCCAAGAGACCCAGTACTTC. Protein product: CASSPQSQETQYF.

The J gene is TRBJ2-7, the V gene TRBV9; weak D call: TRBD2 (7 bases). V gave up 4 bases and J gave up 4 bases, with 18 bases separating them. Per germline, CDR1 SGDLS and CDR2 YYNGEE. This CDR3 contains 15 residues. CDR3 bases: TGTGCCAGCAGCCCGGGGGGCGGGAGCCTATACGAGCAGTACTTC. This gives the protein CASSPGGGSLYEQYF.

The chain uses TRBV28 and TRBJ2-2; 9 bases agree with TRBD2. V shed 2 bases, J shed 7 bases, and the junction held 14 bases outside the gene matches. The CDR3 sequence is 18 residues long. CDR1 and CDR2 from the germline V gene are MDHEN and SYDVKM. The DNA of the CDR3 is TGTGCCAGCAGTTTAAGCGTCCCCAGGCTAGCGGGAAGCGGGGAGCTGTTTTTT. Amino acid sequence: CASSLSVPRLAGSGELFF.

The chain couples TRBV27 to TRBJ1-5, with D uncertain. The CDR3 covers 15 residues. CDR1 and CDR2 from the germline V gene are MNHEY and SMNVEV (reference sequence). V was cut by 2 bases and J by 2 bases, with 10 bases left in between. In DNA, the CDR3 is TGTGCCAGCAGTTTAGATGGTTACGGCAATCAGCCCCAGCATTTT. Encoded protein: CASSLDGYGNQPQHF.

The J gene is TRBJ1-1, the V gene TRBV28; perhaps TRBD1 as D (5 bases). Germline V gene lookup returns CDR1 MDHEN and CDR2 SYDVKM. V was shortened by 1 base and J by 6 bases, with 6 bases between the two germline ends. The CDR3 extends over 12 amino acids. In DNA form, the CDR3 reads TGTGCCAGCAGTTTATCGGGACCTGAAGCTTTCTTT. This gives the protein CASSLSGPEAFF.

DNA of the CDR3: TGCGCCAGCAGCCGAGTAGGGAACACTGAAGCTTTCTTT. Translation gives CASSRVGNTEAFF. The genes are TRBV5-1 and TRBJ1-1; no firm D call. Trimming took off 4 bases at V and 1 base at J, with 8 bases between the two ends. Germline CDR1 is SGHRS and CDR2 is YFSETQ. The CDR3 contains 13 residues. Looking up the rest from reference TRBV5-1 and TRBJ1-1 gives the full variable domain: KAGVTQTPRYLIKTRGQQVTLSCSPISGHRSVSWYQQTPGQGLQFLFEYFSETQRNKGNFPGRFSGRQFSNSRSEMNVSTLELGDSALYLCASSRVGNTEAFFGQGTRLTVV.

This chain uses TRBV27 with TRBJ1-1; D may be TRBD1 (6 bases). The germline V gene encodes CDR1 MNHEY and CDR2 SMNVEV (reference sequence). The CDR3 loop spans 15 amino acids. V was cut by 4 bases and J by 0 bases, with 12 bases left in between. The DNA for the CDR3 is TGTGCCAGCAGTTCCCCGACAGGTATGAACACTGAAGCTTTCTTT. This encodes CASSSPTGMNTEAFF.